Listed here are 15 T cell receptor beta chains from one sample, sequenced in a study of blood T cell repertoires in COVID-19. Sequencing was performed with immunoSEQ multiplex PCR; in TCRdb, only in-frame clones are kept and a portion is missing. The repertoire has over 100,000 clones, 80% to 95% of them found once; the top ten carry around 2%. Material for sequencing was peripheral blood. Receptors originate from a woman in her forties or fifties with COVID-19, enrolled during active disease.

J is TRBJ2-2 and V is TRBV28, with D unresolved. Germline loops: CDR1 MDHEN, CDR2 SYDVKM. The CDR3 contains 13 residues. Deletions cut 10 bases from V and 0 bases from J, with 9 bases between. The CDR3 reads CAMGNSNTGELFF. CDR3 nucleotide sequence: TGTGCCATGGGCAACTCGAACACCGGGGAGCTGTTTTTT.

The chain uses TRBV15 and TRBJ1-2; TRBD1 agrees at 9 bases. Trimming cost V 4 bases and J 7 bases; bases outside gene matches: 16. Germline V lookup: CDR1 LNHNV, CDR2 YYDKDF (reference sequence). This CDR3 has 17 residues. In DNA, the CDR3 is TGTGCCACCAGCAAGGTAGGGACAGGGAGAGGAAACGGTGGCTACACCTTC. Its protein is CATSKVGTGRGNGGYTF.

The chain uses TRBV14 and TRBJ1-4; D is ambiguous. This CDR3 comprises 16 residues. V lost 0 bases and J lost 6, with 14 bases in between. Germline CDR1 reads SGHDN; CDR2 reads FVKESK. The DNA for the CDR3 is TGTGCCAGCAGCCAAGATTGGGCGGGGAGGGATGAAAAACTGTTTTTT. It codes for CASSQDWAGRDEKLFF.

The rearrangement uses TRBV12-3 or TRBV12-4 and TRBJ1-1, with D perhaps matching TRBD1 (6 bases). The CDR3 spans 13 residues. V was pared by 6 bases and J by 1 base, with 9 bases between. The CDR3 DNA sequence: TGTGCCAGCAGCAGGGGTAAGAACACTGAAGCTTTCTTT. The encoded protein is CASSRGKNTEAFF.

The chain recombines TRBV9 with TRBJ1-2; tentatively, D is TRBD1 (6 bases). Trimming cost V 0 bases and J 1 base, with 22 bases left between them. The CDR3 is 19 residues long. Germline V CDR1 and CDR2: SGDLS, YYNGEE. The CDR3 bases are TGTGCCAGCAGCGTAGGATCTGGCAGGGGCCTTAGTCTTAACTATGGCTACACCTTC. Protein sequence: CASSVGSGRGLSLNYGYTF.

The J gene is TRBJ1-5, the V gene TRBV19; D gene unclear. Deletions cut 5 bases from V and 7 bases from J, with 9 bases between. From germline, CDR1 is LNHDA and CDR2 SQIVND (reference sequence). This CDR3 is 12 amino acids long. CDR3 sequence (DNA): TGTGCCAGTAGTGGGCCGGCGCAGCCCCAGCATTTT. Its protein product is CASSGPAQPQHF.

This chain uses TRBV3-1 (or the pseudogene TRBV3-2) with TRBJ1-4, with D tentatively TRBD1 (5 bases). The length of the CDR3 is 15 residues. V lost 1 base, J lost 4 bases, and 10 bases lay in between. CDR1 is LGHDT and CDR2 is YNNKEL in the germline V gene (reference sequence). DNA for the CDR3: TGTGCCAGCAGCCAAGCTTCAGGGAATAATGAAAAACTGTTTTTT. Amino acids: CASSQASGNNEKLFF.

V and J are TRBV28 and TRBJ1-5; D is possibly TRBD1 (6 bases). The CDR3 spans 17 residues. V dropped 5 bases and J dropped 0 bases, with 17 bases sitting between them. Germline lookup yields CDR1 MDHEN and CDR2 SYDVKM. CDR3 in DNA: TGTGCCAGCAGTCCCCGGGGGGCTGGCTATAGCAATCAGCCCCAGCATTTT. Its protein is CASSPRGAGYSNQPQHF.

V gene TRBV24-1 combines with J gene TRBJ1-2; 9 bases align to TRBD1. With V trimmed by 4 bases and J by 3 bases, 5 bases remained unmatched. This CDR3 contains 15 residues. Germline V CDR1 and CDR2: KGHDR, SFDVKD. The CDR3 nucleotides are TGTGCCACCAGTGAGCCTACAGGGGGCTACTATGGCTACACCTTC. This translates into CATSEPTGGYYGYTF.

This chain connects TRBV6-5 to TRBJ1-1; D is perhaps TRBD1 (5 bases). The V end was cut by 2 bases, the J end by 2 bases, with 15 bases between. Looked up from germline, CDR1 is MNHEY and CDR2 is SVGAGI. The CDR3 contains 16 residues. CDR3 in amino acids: CASSYPRRGSNTEAFF. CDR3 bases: TGTGCCAGCAGTTACCCCCGAAGGGGATCAAACACTGAAGCTTTCTTT.

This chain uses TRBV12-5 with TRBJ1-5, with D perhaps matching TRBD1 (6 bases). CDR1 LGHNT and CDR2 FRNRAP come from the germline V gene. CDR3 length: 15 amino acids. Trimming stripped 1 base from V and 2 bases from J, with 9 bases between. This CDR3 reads CASGLDRVGNQPQHF. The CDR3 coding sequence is TGTGCTAGTGGTTTGGACAGGGTGGGCAATCAGCCCCAGCATTTT.

This chain's CDR3 is CASSFESGLNTEAFF. DNA of the CDR3: TGTGCCAGCAGCTTCGAGTCAGGTCTGAACACTGAAGCTTTCTTT. The chain is built from TRBV11-3 and TRBJ1-1; D remains unclear. Per the germline V gene, CDR1 is SGHNT and CDR2 is YENEEA. V lost 3 bases, J lost 0 bases, and 11 bases lay in between. CDR3 size: 15 residues. Full variable domain (missing parts from reference TRBV11-3 and TRBJ1-1): EAGVVQSPRYKIIEKKQPVAFWCNPISGHNTLYWYLQNLGQGPELLIRYENEEAVDDSQLPKDRFSAERLKGVDSTLKIQPAELGDSAVYLCASSFESGLNTEAFFGQGTRLTVV.

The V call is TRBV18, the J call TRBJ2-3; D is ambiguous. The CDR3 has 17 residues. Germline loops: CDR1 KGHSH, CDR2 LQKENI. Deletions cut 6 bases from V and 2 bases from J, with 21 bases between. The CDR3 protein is CASSLTLRRPNTDTQYF. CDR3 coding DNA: TGTGCCAGCTCCTTGACTCTTCGAAGGCCGAACACAGATACGCAGTATTTT.

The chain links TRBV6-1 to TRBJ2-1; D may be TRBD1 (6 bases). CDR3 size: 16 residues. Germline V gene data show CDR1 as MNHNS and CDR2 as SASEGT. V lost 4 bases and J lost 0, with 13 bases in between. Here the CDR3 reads CASSAAGTTSYNEQFF. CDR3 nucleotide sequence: TGTGCCAGCAGTGCCGCCGGGACAACCTCCTACAATGAGCAGTTCTTC.

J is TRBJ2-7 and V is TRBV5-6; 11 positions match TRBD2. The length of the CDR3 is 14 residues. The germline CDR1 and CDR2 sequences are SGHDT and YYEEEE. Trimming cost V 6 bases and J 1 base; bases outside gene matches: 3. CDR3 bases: TGTGCCAGCAACCTAGCGGGGGGATCCTACGAGCAGTACGTC. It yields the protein CASNLAGGSYEQYV.